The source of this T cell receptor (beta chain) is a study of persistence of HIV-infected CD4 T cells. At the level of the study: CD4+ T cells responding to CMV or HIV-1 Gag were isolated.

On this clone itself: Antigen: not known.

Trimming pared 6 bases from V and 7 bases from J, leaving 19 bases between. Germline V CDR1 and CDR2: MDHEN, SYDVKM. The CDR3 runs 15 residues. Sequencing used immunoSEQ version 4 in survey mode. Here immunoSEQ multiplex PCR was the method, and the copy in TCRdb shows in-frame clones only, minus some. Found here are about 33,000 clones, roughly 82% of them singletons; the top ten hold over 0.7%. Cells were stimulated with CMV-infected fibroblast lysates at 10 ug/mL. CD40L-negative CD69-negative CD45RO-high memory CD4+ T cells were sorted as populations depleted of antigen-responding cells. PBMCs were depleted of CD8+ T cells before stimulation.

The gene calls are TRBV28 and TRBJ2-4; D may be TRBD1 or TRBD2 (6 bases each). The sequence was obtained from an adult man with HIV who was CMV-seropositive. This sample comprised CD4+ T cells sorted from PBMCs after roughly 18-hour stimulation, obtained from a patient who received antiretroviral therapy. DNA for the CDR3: TGTGCCAGCAGCCAAGAGGGGGGCCGGAGGAACATTCAGTACTTC. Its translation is CASSQEGGRRNIQYF.